Below, 24 T cell receptor beta chains from the same sample are listed, as sequenced in a study of vaccination effects on CD4 cells after COVID-19. Antigen specificity for these receptors is unknown. ViraFEST assay sequencing came after antigen-specific CD4+ T cells were expanded with viral peptide pools. Cells that had been cultured for approximately eleven days were the source of isolated CD4+ T cells. All vaccine recipients tested negative for nucleocapsid antibodies and had never contracted SARS-CoV-2 infection. Clones were read by immunoSEQ multiplex PCR, and TCRdb kept only the in-frame ones, dropping some. The sample carries about 38,000 clones, under 75% recorded once. Sequenced here: CD4+ T cells from PBMCs cultured with SARS-CoV-2 spike peptides, sampled before COVID-19 vaccination. Receptors were obtained from a human donor who received a COVID-19 vaccine.

This chain uses TRBV6-2 or TRBV6-3 with TRBJ2-2, with 7 nucleotides matching TRBD1. Trimming at V came to 2 bases and at J to 4 bases, leaving 4 bases not matched to a gene. CDR3 length: 15 amino acids. Germline CDR1 and CDR2: MNHEY and SVGEGT. The CDR3 reads CASSYRGQATGELFF. DNA of the CDR3: TGTGCCAGCAGTTACAGAGGACAGGCCACCGGGGAGCTGTTTTTT.

This clone was observed a few times. This chain links TRBV4-2 with TRBJ2-7; tentatively, D is TRBD1 (5 bases). V was trimmed by 2 bases and J by 3 bases, leaving 8 bases between them. The CDR3 runs 13 residues. Germline V gene sequence: CDR1 LGHNA, CDR2 YNFKEQ. CDR3 in amino acids: CASSQLDSYEQYF. In nucleotides, the CDR3 is TGTGCCAGCAGCCAACTTGACAGCTACGAGCAGTACTTC.

This clone has a handful of counts. This chain joins TRBV11-2 and TRBJ2-7, with D perhaps given as TRBD1 or TRBD2 (6 bases each). The CDR3 spans 15 residues. Germline V gene sequence: CDR1 SGHAT, CDR2 FQNNGV. V lost 5 bases to trimming and J lost 9 bases, with 23 bases between them. This chain's CDR3 is CASSPNRDGGEGQYF. In DNA form, the CDR3 reads TGTGCCAGCAGCCCCAACCGGGACGGGGGCGAGGGGCAGTACTTC. The entire variable domain, with the rest obtained from reference TRBV11-2 and TRBJ2-7, is as follows: EAGVAQSPRYKIIEKRQSVAFWCNPISGHATLYWYQQILGQGPKLLIQFQNNGVVDDSQLPKDRFSAERLKGVDSTLKIQPAKLEDSAVYLCASSPNRDGGEGQYFGPGTRLTVT.

The chain uses TRBV5-1 and TRBJ2-7; 9 bases line up with TRBD1. Germline CDR1 and CDR2: SGHRS and YFSETQ. The J segment lost 3 bases and the V segment lost 4 bases, leaving 8 bases of the junction unmatched. This CDR3 has 15 amino acids. CDR3 DNA sequence: TGCGCCAGCAGCCCTCTCCCGGACAGGGGCTACGAGCAGTACTTC. Its protein is CASSPLPDRGYEQYF.

The CDR3 region has the DNA TGTGCCAGCAGCCAAGCGGGGGGGAACACCGGGGAGCTGTTTTTT. It codes for CASSQAGGNTGELFF. V usage is TRBV4-2 and J usage is TRBJ2-2; TRBD2 agrees at 7 bases. The CDR3 runs 15 residues. Trimming at V came to 1 base and at J to 1 base, leaving 0 bases not matched to a gene. The germline V gene has CDR1 LGHNA and CDR2 YNFKEQ.

In its sample, this clone was seen a few times. This chain joins TRBV19 and TRBJ2-4; D is uncertain. The V end lost 1 base, the J end lost 6 bases, and 10 bases lay between the germline ends. Per the germline V gene, CDR1 is LNHDA and CDR2 is SQIVND (reference sequence). This CDR3 has 14 amino acids. DNA for the CDR3: TGTGCCAGTAGTATAGGGTTTATAGGAAACATTCAGTACTTC. It is translated as CASSIGFIGNIQYF.

The chain recombines TRBV28 with TRBJ2-5; either TRBD1 or TRBD2 may fit D (5 bases each). The CDR3 has 14 amino acids. Germline V gives CDR1 MDHEN, CDR2 SYDVKM. Trimming removed 6 bases at V and 2 bases at J, with 13 bases between. The CDR3 here is CASRKGPSQETQYF. In DNA form, the CDR3 reads TGTGCCAGCAGGAAGGGACCCAGTCAAGAGACCCAGTACTTC.

The J gene is TRBJ1-1, the V gene TRBV19; D remains unclear. Per germline, CDR1 LNHDA and CDR2 SQIVND (reference sequence). This CDR3 is 17 amino acids long. V dropped 3 bases and J dropped 1 base, with 18 bases sitting between them. The CDR3 sequence is CASSIDGIRQGNTEAFF. CDR3 sequence (DNA): TGTGCCAGTAGTATCGACGGAATTCGCCAAGGGAACACTGAAGCTTTCTTT.

The rearrangement uses TRBV20-1 and TRBJ2-5; unclear D gene. This CDR3 has 10 residues. Trimming took 2 bases from V and 3 from J, leaving 1 base between them. CDR1 is DFQATT and CDR2 is SNEGSKA in the germline V gene (reference sequence). DNA for the CDR3: TGCAGTGCTAGAAAAGAGACCCAGTACTTC. Its protein product is CSARKETQYF.

The chain links TRBV7-3 to TRBJ2-2, with TRBD2 identical over 8 bases. The germline gives CDR1 SGHTA, CDR2 FQGTGA. This CDR3 is built from 18 residues. V dropped 4 bases and J dropped 2; count of bases not matched to a gene: 12. CDR3 region: CASSSGRAGAPNTGELFF. CDR3 DNA: TGTGCCAGCAGCTCAGGGCGAGCGGGGGCCCCAAACACCGGGGAGCTGTTTTTT.

The chain joins TRBV15 to TRBJ1-5; TRBD1 matches at 7 bases. V shed 4 bases, J shed 4 bases, and the junction held 7 bases outside the gene matches. This CDR3 has 15 amino acids. Germline V gene lookup returns CDR1 LNHNV and CDR2 YYDKDF (reference sequence). CDR3 coding DNA: TGTGCCACCAGCACGATGGCAGGGGGAAATCAGCCCCAGCATTTT. Residues: CATSTMAGGNQPQHF. Full variable domain (rest looked up from reference TRBV15 and TRBJ1-5): DAMVIQNPRYQVTQFGKPVTLSCSQTLNHNVMYWYQQKSSQAPKLLFHYYDKDFNNEADTPDNFQSRRPNTSFCFLDIRSPGLGDTAMYLCATSTMAGGNQPQHFGDGTRLSIL.

This clone was seen a few times. The chain links TRBV6-6 to TRBJ2-7; D not resolved. Germline lookup yields CDR1 MNHNY and CDR2 SVGAGI (reference sequence). V shed 2 bases and J shed 5 bases, with 7 bases lying between them. The CDR3 is 12 residues long. The CDR3 region has the DNA TGTGCCAGCAGTTACCCTTCCCACGAGCAGTACTTC. Translating gives CASSYPSHEQYF.

The chain uses TRBV12-3 or TRBV12-4 and TRBJ2-7; unclear D gene. The V end was cut by 5 bases, the J end by 3 bases, with 8 bases between. This CDR3 region has 12 residues. This chain's CDR3 is CASSPTNYEQYF. In DNA form, the CDR3 reads TGTGCCAGCAGTCCTACTAACTACGAGCAGTACTTC.

V gene TRBV3-1 (or the pseudogene TRBV3-2) combines with J gene TRBJ1-1; no clear D gene. Germline V lookup: CDR1 LGHDT, CDR2 YNNKEL (reference sequence). Trimming pared 2 bases from V and 1 base from J, leaving 5 bases between. The CDR3 covers 13 residues. The CDR3 nucleotides are TGTGCCAGCAGCCAAACAGAGAACACTGAAGCTTTCTTT. Its translation: CASSQTENTEAFF.

The V gene is TRBV5-1, the J gene TRBJ2-7, with TRBD1 matching 9 bases. This CDR3 contains 14 residues. V dropped 5 bases and J dropped 9; count of bases not matched to a gene: 12. Germline CDR1 is SGHRS and CDR2 is YFSETQ. CDR3 nucleotide sequence: TGCGCCAGCAGTTCCGGGACAGGGAGGAGCGGGCAGTACTTC. This translates into CASSSGTGRSGQYF.

The chain carries TRBV19 and TRBJ1-4, with no clear D. Germline assignment: CDR1 LNHDA and CDR2 SQIVND (reference sequence). This CDR3 is built from 14 residues. Trimming shortened V by 6 bases and J by 3 bases, and 11 bases separated the two germline ends. The CDR3 nucleotides are TGTGCCAGTAGCTACGGAATAGCTAATGAAAAACTGTTTTTT. Protein: CASSYGIANEKLFF.

This chain links TRBV18 with TRBJ2-1; possible D gene TRBD1, 6 bases. The CDR3 runs to 12 residues. The germline gives CDR1 KGHSH, CDR2 LQKENI. V lost 4 bases, J lost 16 bases, and 17 bases lay in between. CDR3 nucleotides: TGTGCCAGCTCACGCCCACAGGGTACTTTTTTCTTC. Its protein is CASSRPQGTFFF.

The gene calls are TRBV5-1 and TRBJ2-1; D might be TRBD2 (6 bases). The CDR3 extends over 14 amino acids. V was trimmed by 3 bases and J by 8 bases, leaving 15 bases between them. The germline gives CDR1 SGHRS, CDR2 YFSETQ. This CDR3 is CASSWGGAQDEQFF. The CDR3 bases are TGCGCCAGCAGCTGGGGCGGGGCCCAGGATGAGCAGTTCTTC.

This chain connects TRBV2 to TRBJ1-6; possible D gene TRBD1, 5 bases. Germline CDR1 reads SNHLY; CDR2 reads FYNNEI. The CDR3 totals 17 residues. The ends were cut back, 7 bases at V and 4 bases at J, with 20 bases in the middle. The CDR3 protein is CASTLLGQGSYNSPLHF. DNA of the CDR3: TGTGCCAGCACCCTCCTCGGGCAGGGCTCGTATAATTCACCCCTCCACTTT.

CDR3 sequence reads: CASSFGSRGYTF. The CDR3 coding sequence is TGTGCCAGCAGTTTCGGAAGCCGCGGCTACACCTTC. This chain joins TRBV12-3 or TRBV12-4 and TRBJ1-2; D is ambiguous. The CDR3 extends over 12 amino acids. V was pared by 3 bases and J by 8 bases, with 10 bases between.

The J gene is TRBJ1-1, the V gene TRBV15, with D unclear. Germline CDR1 and CDR2: LNHNV and YYDKDF (reference sequence). Trimming took off 0 bases at V and 2 bases at J, with 16 bases between the two ends. The CDR3 has 17 amino acids. The chain's CDR3 is CATSRDLLGPTNTEAFF. The CDR3 bases are TGTGCCACCAGCAGAGATCTTTTAGGGCCAACAAACACTGAAGCTTTCTTT.

The rearrangement links TRBV19 to TRBJ2-2, with 9 bases aligning to TRBD1. With 3 bases clipped from V and 4 bases from J, the junction kept 9 bases outside the gene matches. There are 17 residues in the CDR3. CDR1 LNHDA and CDR2 SQIVND come from the germline V gene (reference sequence). The CDR3 is CASSISPQGAGTGELFF. CDR3 in DNA: TGTGCCAGTAGTATCTCCCCACAGGGGGCTGGCACCGGGGAGCTGTTTTTT.

This clone came up a few times. The chain joins TRBV6-2 or TRBV6-3 to TRBJ2-7; 10 bases fit TRBD2. Germline V lookup: CDR1 MNHEY, CDR2 SVGEGT. The CDR3 covers 15 residues. V lost 5 bases, J lost 4 bases, and 8 bases stayed unmatched. The CDR3 DNA follows: TGTGCCAGCAGTCCCCATAGCGGGGGGAATTACGAGCAGTACTTC. Translated, it gives CASSPHSGGNYEQYF.

The chain recombines TRBV29-1 with TRBJ1-5; 9 nucleotides line up with TRBD1. Losses at the gene ends were 5 bases for V and 11 bases for J; bases not matched to a gene: 10. In germline, CDR1 is SQVTM, CDR2 ANQGSEA. The CDR3 has 13 residues. CDR3 in DNA: TGCAGCGTTTCGGACAGGGGCCTATTGTCCCAGCATTTT. It yields the protein CSVSDRGLLSQHF. The full variable domain, completed using reference TRBV29-1 and TRBJ1-5, is SAVISQKPSRDICQRGTSLTIQCQVDSQVTMMFWYRQQPGQSLTLIATANQGSEATYESGFVIDKFPISRPNLTFSTLTVSNMSPEDSSIYLCSVSDRGLLSQHFGDGTRLSIL.